These 19 T cell receptor beta chains were sequenced from one sample in a study of blood T cell repertoires in COVID-19. Libraries were prepared by immunoSEQ multiplex PCR; TCRdb keeps only in-frame clonotypes and omits some of them. The data hold about 90,000 clones, with about 82% observed a single time. The material sequenced was peripheral blood. The receptor source for this set is a woman aged 65 to 85 with active or convalescent COVID-19.

The count of this clone is one. V is TRBV29-1 and J is TRBJ2-3; D is undetermined. CDR1 and CDR2 (germline): SQVTM, ANQGSEA. V was cut by 4 bases and J by 4 bases, with 3 bases left in between. The CDR3 is 10 residues long. CDR3 nucleotides: TGCAGCGTTGGCGCAGATACGCAGTATTTT. This encodes CSVGADTQYF.

The gene calls are TRBV12-3 or TRBV12-4 and TRBJ1-5; 7 bases are shared with TRBD1. V dropped 6 bases and J dropped 4; count of bases not matched to a gene: 0. The CDR3 contains 12 residues. For the CDR3, the DNA is TGTGCCAGCAGGACAGGGAATCAGCCCCAGCATTTT. Protein: CASRTGNQPQHF.

This clone was seen more than once but under ten times. The CDR3 loop reads CASRRQGADNSPLHF. In DNA form, the CDR3 reads TGTGCCAGCAGACGGCAGGGGGCAGATAATTCACCCCTCCACTTT. The chain is built from TRBV3-1 (or the pseudogene TRBV3-2) and TRBJ1-6, with 8 nucleotides matching TRBD1. Per the germline V gene, CDR1 is LGHDT and CDR2 is YNNKEL (reference sequence). Trimming cost V 6 bases and J 5 bases; bases outside gene matches: 6. The CDR3 is 15 amino acids.

V is TRBV7-2 and J is TRBJ1-2; D not resolved. The CDR3 has 12 residues. Germline CDR1 and CDR2: SGHTA and FQGNSA. V dropped 1 base and J dropped 7 bases, with 7 bases sitting between them. The CDR3, as DNA: TGTGCCAGCAGCTTAGAAGGCGGTGGCTACACCTTC. This sequence encodes CASSLEGGGYTF. Full variable domain (rest looked up from reference TRBV7-2 and TRBJ1-2): GAGVSQSPSNKVTEKGKDVELRCDPISGHTALYWYRQSLGQGLEFLIYFQGNSAPDKSGLPSDRFSAERTGGSVSTLTIQRTQQEDSAVYLCASSLEGGGYTFGSGTRLTVV.

This clone came up once. The chain has TRBV24-1 and TRBJ1-2; a possible D gene is TRBD1 (6 bases). CDR3 length equals 17 residues. The germline gives CDR1 KGHDR, CDR2 SFDVKD. V was pared by 6 bases and J by 4 bases, with 23 bases between. The CDR3 protein is CATSKPPSPGTRYGYTF. The CDR3 DNA reads as TGTGCCACCAGTAAACCGCCTTCACCGGGGACACGCTATGGCTACACCTTC.

This chain uses TRBV5-1 with TRBJ1-1; 12 bases agree with TRBD1. The trim removed 2 bases at V and 8 bases at J, leaving 4 bases unmatched. CDR1 SGHRS and CDR2 YFSETQ come from the germline V gene. The CDR3 consists of 14 residues. As DNA, the CDR3 is TGCGCCAGCAGCTTAGACGGGACAGGGGGCGAAGCTTTCTTT. Amino acid sequence: CASSLDGTGGEAFF.

The CDR3 sequence: CASSQDTVTGELFF. The CDR3 nucleotides are TGCGCCAGCAGCCAAGATACAGTCACCGGGGAGCTGTTTTTT. The chain couples TRBV4-3 to TRBJ2-2; no firm D call. Trimming pared 0 bases from V and 4 bases from J, leaving 6 bases between. The CDR3 loop spans 14 amino acids. Germline CDR1 is LGHNA and CDR2 is YSLEER.

The chain uses TRBV23-1 and TRBJ1-2; no clear D gene. TRBV23-1 is assigned to the ORF class and has an uncertain function. V was pared by 3 bases and J by 2 bases, with 4 bases between. This CDR3 spans 12 amino acids. This CDR3 reads CASSQRNYGYTF. The CDR3 bases are TGCGCCAGCAGTCAGCGGAACTATGGCTACACCTTC.

The chain is built from TRBV6-5 and TRBJ1-1, with 12 bases matching TRBD1. V was clipped by 2 bases and J by 5 bases; unmatched bases: 6. The CDR3 is 16 residues long. Germline lookup yields CDR1 MNHEY and CDR2 SVGAGI. This chain's CDR3 is CASSYTGTGGRTEAFF. The CDR3 region has the DNA TGTGCCAGCAGTTACACCGGGACAGGGGGCAGAACTGAAGCTTTCTTT.

The V gene is TRBV11-3, the J gene TRBJ1-6; D is uncertain. The length of the CDR3 is 13 residues. Trimming removed 2 bases from V and 10 bases from J, with 9 bases in between. Germline CDR1 SGHNT, CDR2 YENEEA. The CDR3 loop reads CASSLLSGSPLHF. DNA for the CDR3: TGTGCCAGCAGCTTACTGTCGGGATCACCCCTCCACTTT.

V usage is TRBV5-6 and J usage is TRBJ1-5; D is ambiguous. This CDR3 has 14 amino acids. The V and J ends lost 6 bases and 1 base respectively, with 11 bases between them. The germline V gene encodes CDR1 SGHDT and CDR2 YYEEEE. Written as DNA, the CDR3 is TGTGCCAGCACGGCGGGTAGAAGCAATCAGCCCCAGCATTTT. The encoded protein is CASTAGRSNQPQHF. Looking up the rest from reference TRBV5-6 and TRBJ1-5 gives the full variable domain: DAGVTQSPTHLIKTRGQQVTLRCSPKSGHDTVSWYQQALGQGPQFIFQYYEEEERQRGNFPDRFSGHQFPNYSSELNVNALLLGDSALYLCASTAGRSNQPQHFGDGTRLSIL.

The chain employs TRBV18 and TRBJ2-6, with 7 bases matching TRBD1. V gave up 5 bases and J gave up 0 bases; unmatched junction bases: 4. The germline CDR1 and CDR2 sequences are KGHSH and LQKENI. CDR3 length equals 16 residues. The CDR3 bases are TGTGCCAGCTCAATCGCAGGGGGCTCTGGGGCCAACGTCCTGACTTTC. This codes for CASSIAGGSGANVLTF.

The chain carries TRBV3-1 (or the pseudogene TRBV3-2) and TRBJ1-1; no clear D. Germline V gene sequence: CDR1 LGHDT, CDR2 YNNKEL (reference sequence). The CDR3 is 15 amino acids. The V end lost 1 base, the J end lost 0 bases, and 9 bases lay between the germline ends. The CDR3 loop is CASSQVAQLNTEAFF. The CDR3 coding sequence is TGTGCCAGCAGCCAAGTGGCACAGTTGAACACTGAAGCTTTCTTT.

The chain joins TRBV19 to TRBJ1-5; D may be TRBD1 (6 bases). Germline CDR1 reads LNHDA; CDR2 reads SQIVND (reference sequence). V was pared by 6 bases and J by 0 bases, with 18 bases between. The CDR3 is made up of 17 amino acids. The CDR3, as DNA: TGTGCCAGTAGCTTAAGTAGGACAGCGTATAGCAATCAGCCCCAGCATTTT. The encoded protein is CASSLSRTAYSNQPQHF.

The CDR3 DNA sequence: TGTGCCAGCAGTGAAGAGCCCATTGGGCAGGGAAGCATTGAAGCTTTCTTT. Residues: CASSEEPIGQGSIEAFF. J is TRBJ1-1 and V is TRBV2, with D possibly being TRBD1 (5 bases). The CDR3 sequence is 17 residues long. The V and J ends lost 1 base and 7 bases respectively, with 22 bases between them. The germline gives CDR1 SNHLY, CDR2 FYNNEI.

The genes are TRBV28 and TRBJ1-5; 7 bases fit TRBD1. The trim removed 5 bases at V and 5 bases at J, leaving 9 bases unmatched. The germline CDR1 and CDR2 sequences are MDHEN and SYDVKM. The CDR3 runs to 15 residues. CDR3 protein: CASSPVQGIHQPQHF. CDR3 DNA sequence: TGTGCCAGCAGTCCCGTACAGGGGATCCATCAGCCCCAGCATTTT.

CDR3 nucleotides: TGTGCCAGCAGTAGCGCAGGGGGCGCGGAAGGCTACACCTTC. Translation gives CASSSAGGAEGYTF. The V gene is TRBV28, the J gene TRBJ1-2; 8 bases agree with TRBD1. Germline values: CDR1 MDHEN, CDR2 SYDVKM. The CDR3 has 14 residues. With V trimmed by 5 bases and J by 8 bases, 10 bases remained unmatched.

This chain joins TRBV15 and TRBJ2-3, with D perhaps TRBD2 (6 bases). V was clipped by 6 bases and J by 2 bases, with 15 bases between them. This CDR3 is built from 15 residues. Germline V lookup: CDR1 LNHNV, CDR2 YYDKDF (reference sequence). The CDR3 region is CATRSTTGDTDTQYF. CDR3 nucleotides: TGTGCCACCAGGTCTACCACGGGGGACACAGATACGCAGTATTTT. Variable domain in full (rest from reference TRBV15 and TRBJ2-3): DAMVIQNPRYQVTQFGKPVTLSCSQTLNHNVMYWYQQKSSQAPKLLFHYYDKDFNNEADTPDNFQSRRPNTSFCFLDIRSPGLGDTAMYLCATRSTTGDTDTQYFGPGTRLTVL.

The chain uses TRBV28 and TRBJ2-1; possibly TRBD2 for D (6 bases). The CDR3 covers 14 residues. V shed 4 bases and J shed 15 bases, with 22 bases lying between them. Germline values: CDR1 MDHEN, CDR2 SYDVKM. In DNA form, the CDR3 reads TGTGCCAGCAGTTCAACCTTTTCCGGGAGCTTCGGGTTCTTC. This translates into CASSSTFSGSFGFF.